The T cell receptor (beta chain) described here comes from a study of Ad26.COV2.S vaccination and SARS-CoV-2 variants (dated by TCRdb to the early 2020s). Background for the entire study: Donors in the vaccine arm were drawn from COV1001, a phase I-IIa trial of Ad26.COV2.S in healthy adults that was multicentre, randomized, double-blind and placebo-controlled. Ad26.COV2.S was given intramuscularly at 5x10^10 or 1x10^11 viral particles, as a single shot or as two shots 56 days apart. TCRbeta repertoire sequencing was used to assess the specificity and breadth of SARS-CoV-2-reactive T cell receptors after Ad26.COV2.S vaccination. The TCR-sequenced set comprised around 30 samples: some 20 Ad26.COV2.S vaccine recipients, 5 placebo recipients and 8 SARS-CoV-2 convalescent individuals. Trial participants were randomized into five groups of five: low-dose or high-dose Ad26.COV2.S given once or twice, or placebo on both occasions. Investigators did not know the trial group allocation while performing experiments and assessing outcomes. Overall study outcomes, separate from this receptor: The study was not powered for comparison of responses between vaccine doses or regimens. It was noted by the authors that total T cell responses may have been underestimated by the TCR breadth and depth analyses. After vaccination, substantial breadth of spike-specific CD8+ and CD4+ T cell responses was reported. Comparable non-spike TCR breadth was observed between vaccine and placebo recipients, consistent with only spike being contained in the vaccine. Higher spike-specific TCR breadth was observed in Ad26.COV2.S recipients than in placebo recipients (P = 0.0014).

The immunoSEQ Assay was used to sequence TCRbeta CDR3 regions. After extraction, genomic DNA underwent amplification by bias-controlled multiplex PCR, followed by high-throughput sequencing. As for the authors' bioinformatics: To quantify the absolute abundance of each unique TCRbeta CDR3 region, sequences were collapsed and filtered. Usable DNA was measured by amplifying reference genes present in all nucleated cells, and TCRbeta template counts were normalized to that usable DNA to estimate T cell fraction. Repertoire TCRs were annotated as SARS-CoV-2-specific by exact matching of V gene, CDR3 amino acid sequence and J gene to a known reactive TCR set. The reference SARS-CoV-2 TCR set was obtained from MIRA and was filtered for enrichment in COVID-19-positive ImmuneCODE repertoires, whereby public or cross-reactive TCRs were removed. Drawing on the MIRA antigens, annotated TCRs were analysed further at the level of specific ORF or position within ORF. Breadth was defined as the number of annotated unique rearrangements divided by the total number of unique productive rearrangements, and depth was defined as the summed frequency of the annotated unique rearrangements. Two-sided Wilcoxon rank-sum tests were applied when comparing TCR breadth between groups. Drawn from immuneACCESS, this table holds only the in-frame rearrangements with V and J called that TCRdb kept. Clones are partly lost; checked studies trace under half to an unresolved V gene and leave the rest unexplained. V and J calls and clone size come straight from that table; D and trimming were deduced from the DNA. Here the sample has about 280,000 clones; about 89% occur a single time. The leading ten clones occupy around 3.5% of the sample.

This sample's treatment or condition label indicates: some 19 received Ad26.COV2.S at low or high dose, single or two shots; about five received placebo; per-sample allocation not given. Repertoires of vaccine and placebo recipients were sequenced from samples collected on day 63 after the first injection. In Cohort 1b, more than 20 adults aged 18-55 years were enrolled at a single site in Boston, USA, between 29 July and 7 August 2020. Ad26.COV2.S consisted of a replication-incompetent adenovirus type 26 vector by which a prefusion-stabilized SARS-CoV-2 spike protein from the original Wuhan strain was expressed. This clone was found once. Its antigen is still unknown. Qualities for individual bases were not recorded, and no much larger clone is one base off. The sample was peripheral blood, taken in a trial of Ad26.COV2.S vaccine versus placebo. The sequence derives from a person aged 18-65 years who received the Ad26.COV2.S COVID-19 vaccine or a placebo.

The bases read TGTGCCATCAGTGAGTCGAAAAACCTTAACTATGGCTACACCTTC. It translates to CAISESKNLNYGYTF. The V gene is TRBV10-3 and the J gene is TRBJ1-2, with the D segment identity uncertain. Reading from cysteine to phenylalanine, the CDR3 counts 15 amino acids. CDR3 DNA is the only sequence kept; it has 45 bases, read in frame from the first base. Deletion took 0 bases off V and 1 base off J, with a span of 9 bases between the germline ends. The germline V gene sets CDR1 to ENHRY and CDR2 to SYGVKD.